This T cell receptor beta chain was documented in a study of T cell repertoires in cytomegalovirus infection. Study summary: Recently identified HLA-C-restricted CMV epitopes were used, and well-studied HLA-B-restricted CMV epitopes were used as well. CMV infection and matching HLA type were both indicated by public TCR beta signatures.

Each CDR3 protein gets one entry after TCRdb re-called the reads with MiXCR. The table includes 340,000 or so distinct CDR3 sequences, roughly 25% detected once. The CDR3 is made up of 15 amino acids. Germline loops: CDR1 SGHTA, CDR2 FQGTGA. V shed 0 bases and J shed 5 bases, with 13 bases lying between them. Whole-study findings and limits: HLA-C-restricted TCR beta clonotypes specific for CMV led the ex vivo response.

Of note for this clonotype: Its antigen is unknown.

The origin of this receptor is a human donor in good health (CMV status not recorded). Some clones in this sample may be carry-over from other donors' samples. The chain is built from TRBV7-3 and TRBJ1-1; D is unresolved. The sample in question was cultured PBMCs, obtained from culture after CMV antigen stimulation. The CDR3, as DNA: TGTGCCAGCAGCTTAACGGGTTGGGGTGGGACTGAAGCTTTCTTT. This encodes CASSLTGWGGTEAFF.